These 30 T cell receptor beta chains were all obtained from the same sample, sequenced in a study of shared clonotypes between healthy human individuals. Produced via immunoSEQ multiplex PCR; TCRdb's table is partial and in-frame only. The data show about 470,000 clones, roughly 83% seen once. What was sequenced was PBMCs. The source is a woman between 40 and 50 years old in good health. Some clones in this sample may be carry-over from other donors' samples.

This chain joins TRBV5-6 and TRBJ2-7; D not certain. From germline, CDR1 is SGHDT and CDR2 YYEEEE. V was shortened by 1 base and J by 6 bases, with 8 bases between the two germline ends. The CDR3 runs to 12 residues. CDR3 in DNA: TGTGCCAGCAGCTTGTTGGGGTTCGAGCAGTACTTC. Protein product: CASSLLGFEQYF. Full variable domain (remainder filled in from reference TRBV5-6 and TRBJ2-7): DAGVTQSPTHLIKTRGQQVTLRCSPKSGHDTVSWYQQALGQGPQFIFQYYEEEERQRGNFPDRFSGHQFPNYSSELNVNALLLGDSALYLCASSLLGFEQYFGPGTRLTVT.

The gene calls are TRBV18 and TRBJ2-7; D may correspond to TRBD1 or TRBD2 (5 bases each). V was trimmed by 4 bases and J by 1 base, leaving 14 bases between them. The CDR3 has 15 residues. Per germline, CDR1 KGHSH and CDR2 LQKENI. This chain's CDR3 is CASSQRPGRSYEQYF. CDR3 nucleotides: TGTGCCAGCTCACAACGTCCAGGGAGATCCTACGAGCAGTACTTC.

The rearrangement uses TRBV7-2 and TRBJ2-7; the D gene could be TRBD1 or TRBD2 (5 bases each). Germline assignment: CDR1 SGHTA and CDR2 FQGNSA. V lost 5 bases and J lost 2, with 13 bases in between. The CDR3 contains 14 residues. The CDR3 nucleotides read TGTGCCAGCAGCGTACGGGACGGTCCCTACGAGCAGTACTTC. Translating gives CASSVRDGPYEQYF.

The chain links TRBV27 to TRBJ2-7, with TRBD2 as a possible D gene (6 bases). The V end lost 5 bases, the J end lost 2 bases, and 7 bases lay between the germline ends. Germline V gene sequence: CDR1 MNHEY, CDR2 SMNVEV (reference sequence). CDR3 size: 12 residues. This chain's CDR3 is CASSTSPYEQYF. For the CDR3, the DNA is TGTGCCAGCAGTACTAGCCCCTACGAGCAGTACTTC.

This clone was found a few times. The gene calls are TRBV2 and TRBJ2-5; no clear D gene. The V and J ends lost 4 bases and 7 bases respectively, with 10 bases between them. The CDR3 is 12 amino acids. In germline, CDR1 is SNHLY, CDR2 FYNNEI. CDR3 loop: CASSVREGTQYF. The CDR3 bases are TGTGCCAGCAGTGTTCGCGAAGGGACCCAGTACTTC.

Only one count was recorded for this clone. The CDR3 nucleotides are TGCGCCAGCAGTGAGTGGGTAGGAGCGGCTAACTATGGCTACACCTTC. Amino acid sequence: CASSEWVGAANYGYTF. The rearrangement uses TRBV10-2 and TRBJ1-2; D unresolved. Germline assignment: CDR1 WSHSY and CDR2 SAAADI. The CDR3 length is 16 residues. The germline V and J ends were trimmed by 1 base and 0 bases, with 12 bases remaining between them.

The chain couples TRBV5-1 to TRBJ2-3; tentative D call: TRBD1 (6 bases). CDR1 is SGHRS and CDR2 is YFSETQ in the germline V gene. The CDR3 has 15 amino acids. The V gene lost 0 bases and the J gene lost 4 bases, with 12 bases spanning the gap. The CDR3 spells CASSLEGGMPDTQYF. The DNA for the CDR3 is TGCGCCAGCAGCTTGGAAGGGGGAATGCCAGATACGCAGTATTTT.

In this sample, this clone turned up once. V and J are TRBV27 and TRBJ1-2; 7 nucleotides align to TRBD1. This CDR3 region has 16 residues. The ends lost 5 bases at V and 4 bases at J; junction bases unmatched: 13. CDR1 is MNHEY and CDR2 is SMNVEV in the germline V gene (reference sequence). The CDR3 bases are TGTGCCAGCAGTACAACCGGGACAGTTAAAACCTATGGCTACACCTTC. The encoded protein is CASSTTGTVKTYGYTF.

This clone was counted at least ten times. This CDR3 is also generated by other DNA sequences in the sample. This chain connects TRBV28 to TRBJ1-1, with D hard to call. Trimming took off 3 bases at V and 3 bases at J, with 11 bases between the two ends. Germline CDR1 is MDHEN and CDR2 is SYDVKM. There are 14 residues in the CDR3. The CDR3 DNA reads TGTGCCAGCAGTTTCGGGGATCGCGACACTGAAGCTTTCTTT. It yields the protein CASSFGDRDTEAFF.

Points on this clone: Other DNA sequences in the sample encode the same CDR3. J is TRBJ2-3 and V is TRBV5-1; perhaps TRBD1 as D (5 bases). The V end was cut by 4 bases, the J end by 1 base, with 7 bases between. The germline CDR1 and CDR2 sequences are SGHRS and YFSETQ. The CDR3 runs 13 residues. Here the CDR3 reads CASSLRGTDTQYF. The CDR3, as DNA: TGCGCCAGCAGCCTCAGGGGCACAGATACGCAGTATTTT.

The genes are TRBV6-6 and TRBJ1-1, with TRBD1 matching over 8 bases. The germline V gene encodes CDR1 MNHNY and CDR2 SVGAGI (reference sequence). The CDR3 runs 14 residues. J lost 1 base, V lost 4 bases, and 2 bases had no gene match. The CDR3 loop reads CASSWTGPNTEAFF. The CDR3 DNA reads as TGTGCCAGCAGTTGGACAGGGCCGAACACTGAAGCTTTCTTT.

Only one count was recorded for this clone. V usage is TRBV10-3 and J usage is TRBJ2-3; perhaps D is TRBD1 or TRBD2 (5 bases each). Germline values: CDR1 ENHRY, CDR2 SYGVKD. The CDR3 consists of 15 residues. V lost 0 bases and J 1 base, leaving 8 bases between the germline ends. CDR3 region: CAISESGERTDTQYF. The CDR3 region has the DNA TGTGCCATCAGTGAGTCGGGGGAACGCACAGATACGCAGTATTTT.

CDR3 residues: CASSELQGASSEAFF. In DNA form, the CDR3 reads TGTGCCAGCAGTGAATTGCAGGGCGCCTCCTCAGAAGCTTTCTTT. This chain uses TRBV25-1 with TRBJ1-1, with D possibly being TRBD1 (5 bases). The CDR3 covers 15 residues. The germline V gene has CDR1 MGHDK and CDR2 SYGVNS. V was pared by 1 base and J by 8 bases, with 17 bases between.

The rearrangement joins TRBV6-4 to TRBJ2-7, with TRBD2 matching 7 bases. CDR1 and CDR2 from the germline V gene are MRHNA and SNTAGT. V gave up 0 bases and J gave up 6 bases; unmatched junction bases: 2. The CDR3 has 13 amino acids. CDR3 sequence (DNA): TGTGCCAGCAGTGACTCTGCTAGCGGCGAGCAGTACTTC. Protein: CASSDSASGEQYF.

The chain recombines TRBV6-4 with TRBJ2-1; 11 nucleotides line up with TRBD2. This CDR3 has 16 residues. Germline V gene data show CDR1 as MRHNA and CDR2 as SNTAGT. With V trimmed by 0 bases and J by 8 bases, 6 bases remained unmatched. For the CDR3, the DNA is TGTGCCAGCAGTGACTCTGTAGCGGGAGGGTCTGATGAGCAGTTCTTC. It is translated as CASSDSVAGGSDEQFF.

This clone was detected only a few times. This rearrangement joins TRBV7-9 to TRBJ2-5, with D tentatively TRBD2 (6 bases). Per germline, CDR1 SEHNR and CDR2 FQNEAQ (reference sequence). The CDR3 extends over 15 amino acids. Between the trimmed V and J ends, which lost 0 bases and 5 bases, there was a span of 13 bases. CDR3 DNA sequence: TGTGCCAGCAGCTTAGCTCTCGGGAGCGGGGAGACCCAGTACTTC. Translating it yields CASSLALGSGETQYF.

The chain couples TRBV27 to TRBJ1-1; 7 bases are shared with TRBD1. In germline, CDR1 is MNHEY, CDR2 SMNVEV (reference sequence). The CDR3 sequence is 14 residues long. Unmatched junction bases numbered 4, after V lost 2 bases and J lost 4 bases. CDR3 in amino acids: CASSLGTDSTEAFF. In DNA, the CDR3 is TGTGCCAGCAGTTTAGGGACAGATTCCACTGAAGCTTTCTTT.

J is TRBJ2-7 and V is TRBV5-4; 13 nucleotides line up with TRBD2. The CDR3 covers 15 residues. V lost 4 bases, J lost 6 bases, and 7 bases stayed unmatched. CDR1 and CDR2 from the germline V gene are SGHNT and YYREEE (reference sequence). CDR3 in DNA: TGTGCCAGCAGCGCCGGACTAGCGGGAGCCGGCGAGCAGTACTTC. Translated: CASSAGLAGAGEQYF.

The rearrangement uses TRBV2 and TRBJ2-1; maybe TRBD2 (5 bases). CDR1 and CDR2 from the germline V gene are SNHLY and FYNNEI. This CDR3 has 13 amino acids. Trimming took 4 bases from V and 5 from J, leaving 9 bases between them. The CDR3 loop reads CASSVSENNEQFF. CDR3 nucleotide sequence: TGTGCCAGCAGTGTTAGCGAGAACAATGAGCAGTTCTTC.

Only a few counts were recorded for this clone. The chain uses TRBV7-2 and TRBJ2-1; 9 bases map to TRBD2. V shed 5 bases and J 4 bases; nucleotides not matched to a gene: 9. Germline V gives CDR1 SGHTA, CDR2 FQGNSA. The CDR3 is 16 amino acids. CDR3 loop: CASSRFGTSPYNEQFF. CDR3 sequence (DNA): TGTGCCAGCAGCCGATTCGGGACTAGCCCTTACAATGAGCAGTTCTTC.

This clone has only a few counts. The chain recombines TRBV6-1 with TRBJ1-4, with D hard to call. Between the trimmed V and J ends, which lost 1 base and 14 bases, there was a span of 5 bases. The CDR3 spans 10 residues. CDR1 and CDR2 (germline): MNHNS, SASEGT. Written as DNA, the CDR3 is TGTGCCAGCAGTGAAGGCAGGCTGTTTTTT. Amino acids: CASSEGRLFF.

The chain has TRBV28 and TRBJ2-7; the D gene is possibly TRBD1 (5 bases). V dropped 6 bases and J dropped 3 bases, with 18 bases sitting between them. This CDR3 is 15 amino acids long. CDR1 is MDHEN, CDR2 SYDVKM, per germline. DNA for the CDR3: TGTGCCAGCAGGATCAGTTTAGGCGGACACTACGAGCAGTACTTC. Encoded protein: CASRISLGGHYEQYF.

The chain links TRBV11-2 to TRBJ2-7; 14 nucleotides match TRBD2. Germline V gives CDR1 SGHAT, CDR2 FQNNGV. V shed 5 bases and J 5 bases; nucleotides not matched to a gene: 5. This CDR3 spans 15 amino acids. The CDR3 spells CASSPGLAGVDEQYF. The CDR3, as DNA: TGTGCCAGCAGCCCGGGACTAGCGGGAGTCGACGAGCAGTACTTC.

The chain recombines TRBV14 with TRBJ2-7, with a weak D call TRBD2 (6 bases). The V end lost 5 bases, the J end lost 3 bases, and 8 bases lay between the germline ends. Germline assignment: CDR1 SGHDN and CDR2 FVKESK. The CDR3 is 12 amino acids. As DNA, the CDR3 is TGTGCCAGCAGCGCGGGGAACTACGAGCAGTACTTC. Translation: CASSAGNYEQYF.

The V and J genes are TRBV6-5 and TRBJ2-5, with D possibly matching TRBD1 (5 bases). The end of the DNA aligns better with TRBJ2-7, so the J call may be wrong. Per germline, CDR1 MNHEY and CDR2 SVGAGI. The CDR3 runs 14 residues. The CDR3 reads CASSDRWGSDEQYF. Written as DNA, the CDR3 is TGTGCCAGCAGTGACCGGTGGGGCAGCGACGAGCAGTACTTC.

The gene calls are TRBV14 and TRBJ2-1; the D gene is possibly TRBD2 (5 bases). The CDR3 extends over 15 amino acids. Trimming left V 1 base short and J 1 base short, with 8 bases between. Germline V gives CDR1 SGHDN, CDR2 FVKESK. Here the CDR3 reads CASSQVPGSYNEQFF. In DNA form, the CDR3 reads TGTGCCAGCAGCCAAGTTCCGGGATCCTACAATGAGCAGTTCTTC.

The chain employs TRBV7-9 and TRBJ2-7; D is tentatively TRBD1 or TRBD2 (5 bases each). This CDR3 is 15 amino acids long. Trimming took off 2 bases at V and 4 bases at J, with 15 bases between the two ends. Germline V gene sequence: CDR1 SEHNR, CDR2 FQNEAQ (reference sequence). The CDR3: CASSLFGREKYEQYF. In DNA form, the CDR3 reads TGTGCCAGCAGCTTATTCGGCAGGGAGAAATACGAGCAGTACTTC.

The genes are TRBV30 and TRBJ2-5; 13 bases match TRBD2. Germline-derived CDR1 and CDR2 are GTSNPN and SVGIG (reference sequence). The CDR3 totals 15 residues. With 3 bases clipped from V and 6 bases from J, the junction kept 7 bases outside the gene matches. CDR3 DNA: TGTGCCTGGAGCTTGGGACTAGCGGGAATTCAGACCCAGTACTTC. It encodes CAWSLGLAGIQTQYF.

The chain employs TRBV28 and TRBJ2-3, with 9 positions matching TRBD2. This CDR3 has 20 residues. The J segment lost 0 bases and the V segment lost 3 bases, leaving 16 bases of the junction unmatched. Germline lookup yields CDR1 MDHEN and CDR2 SYDVKM. CDR3 loop: CASSFIRGTSPKSSTDTQYF. CDR3 nucleotide sequence: TGTGCCAGCAGTTTTATCCGCGGGACTAGCCCTAAGAGTAGCACAGATACGCAGTATTTT.

This clone came up many times. The chain links TRBV4-1 to TRBJ2-3, with 13 nucleotides matching TRBD2. The J segment lost 4 bases and the V segment lost 2 bases, leaving 6 bases of the junction unmatched. Germline lookup yields CDR1 MGHRA and CDR2 YSYEKL. The CDR3 consists of 17 residues. CDR3 sequence: CASSQLWTSGSADTQYF. CDR3 bases: TGCGCCAGCAGCCAATTATGGACTAGCGGGAGCGCAGATACGCAGTATTTT.